The sequence of this T cell receptor (beta chain) was determined in a study of T-cell memory formation after mild COVID-19. The study, taken as a whole, reports: Among clones contracting day 15 to 85, CD4/CD8 was balanced, whereas later expanders leaned CD4+.

This clonotype occurred many times. The target antigen is unknown. Using constant-segment primers, 5'RACE produced TCR alpha and TCR beta cDNA libraries carrying sample barcodes and UMIs. TCRdb re-called the 5' RACE reads with MiXCR, one entry per CDR3 protein. The repertoire holds around 200,000 distinct CDR3 sequences, about 10% seen once, with around 3.3% in the top ten. V was cut by 6 bases and J by 5 bases, with 12 bases left in between. Germline V gene data show CDR1 as KGHDR and CDR2 as SFDVKD. The CDR3 covers 14 residues. Sequencing input: PBMCs or a T cell subset sorted from them (not recorded which). The chain employs TRBV24-1 and TRBJ2-2, with D maybe TRBD1 (5 bases). The origin of this receptor is a man aged 18 to 30 who had mild COVID-19 (a few samples of this study predate the infection). Cell type and time point are not known. CDR3 residues: CATSQQGRTGELFF. CDR3 DNA: TGTGCCACCAGTCAGCAGGGCCGAACCGGGGAGCTGTTTTTT.